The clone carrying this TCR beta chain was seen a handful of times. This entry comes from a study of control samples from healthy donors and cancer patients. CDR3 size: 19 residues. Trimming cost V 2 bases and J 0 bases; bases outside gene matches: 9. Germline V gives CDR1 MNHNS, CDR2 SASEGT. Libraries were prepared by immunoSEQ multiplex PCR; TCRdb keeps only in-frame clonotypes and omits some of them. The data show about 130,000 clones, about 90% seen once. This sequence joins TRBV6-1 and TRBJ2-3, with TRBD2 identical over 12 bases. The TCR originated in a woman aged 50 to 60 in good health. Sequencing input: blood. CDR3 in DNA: TGTGCCAGCAGTGAAACTTCTAGCGGGAGGGTGCGGAGCACAGATACGCAGTATTTT. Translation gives CASSETSSGRVRSTDTQYF.